A single sample is the source of the 2 T cell receptor beta chains below, sequenced in a study of T-cell reconstitution after alpha-beta-depleted transplantation in children. Library preparation (for TCRbeta) was performed with unique molecular identifiers. TCRdb reprocessed the PCR reads via MiXCR and lists one record per CDR3 protein. Of 350,000 to 450,000 distinct CDR3 sequences in the sample, approximately 20% were seen once. Sequenced here: PBMCs from the stem cell graft donor, sampled from the stem cell graft. All receptors derive from a human donor who donated a stem cell graft to a child with acute myeloid leukemia.

The rearrangement joins TRBV28 to TRBJ1-2, with TRBD1 identical over 7 bases. This CDR3 comprises 15 residues. Trimming at V came to 1 base and at J to 4 bases, leaving 6 bases not matched to a gene. Germline CDR1 MDHEN, CDR2 SYDVKM. The CDR3 sequence is CASSLFRGRGYGYTF. CDR3 nucleotides: TGTGCCAGCAGTTTATTCAGGGGGAGAGGCTATGGCTACACCTTC.

This clonotype was observed a few times. This chain connects TRBV5-5 to TRBJ2-3, with 13 bases that match TRBD2. This CDR3 has 16 residues. The V segment lost 4 bases and the J segment 6 bases; nucleotides outside the gene matches: 8. Germline loops: CDR1 SGHKS, CDR2 YYEKEE (reference sequence). CDR3 protein: CASSPTSGRARDTQYF. CDR3 bases: TGTGCCAGCAGCCCTACTAGCGGGAGGGCCCGGGATACGCAGTATTTT. Supplemented by reference TRBV5-5 and TRBJ2-3, the full variable domain reads DAGVTQSPTHLIKTRGQQVTLRCSPISGHKSVSWYQQVLGQGPQFIFQYYEKEERGRGNFPDRFSARQFPNYSSELNVNALLLGDSALYLCASSPTSGRARDTQYFGPGTRLTVL.